This is a list of T cell receptor beta chains from one sample in a study of blood T cell repertoires in COVID-19. Clones were read by immunoSEQ multiplex PCR, and TCRdb kept only the in-frame ones, dropping some. The sample includes some 160,000 clones, about four fifths of them seen just once. The sample was peripheral blood. These TCRs come from a woman of 80 years or more with COVID-19, enrolled during active disease. The CDR3 runs from the conserved cysteine through the conserved F or W. Each record gives: J gene, clone size, V gene, D gene, CDR3 DNA, CDR3 protein. The D gene is left open where the match is weak. A clone size is listed for some rows: how often the clone was seen (once, few, many), or a class if it is expanded.

J gene: TRBJ2-4; clone size: -; V gene: TRBV9; D gene: -; CDR3 DNA: TGTGCCAGCAGCGTAGGAAGTCCGGGTCTAAACATTCAGTACTTC; CDR3 protein: CASSVGSPGLNIQYF
J gene: TRBJ1-5; clone size: once; V gene: TRBV10-3; D gene: TRBD1; CDR3 DNA: TGTGCCATCAGTGAGTCTTGGGACAGAGAAAATCAGCCCCAGCATTTT; CDR3 protein: CAISESWDRENQPQHF
J gene: TRBJ2-1; clone size: -; V gene: TRBV5-1; D gene: TRBD2; CDR3 DNA: TGCGCCAGCAGCTTGACGAGGAGCGGGAGTCTAAATGAGCAGTTCTTC; CDR3 protein: CASSLTRSGSLNEQFF
J gene: TRBJ1-5; clone size: -; V gene: TRBV24-1; D gene: TRBD1; CDR3 DNA: TGTGCCACCAGTGATCCCCGACAGGGCGGTCAGCCCCAGCATTTT; CDR3 protein: CATSDPRQGGQPQHF
J gene: TRBJ1-5; clone size: -; V gene: TRBV2; D gene: TRBD1; CDR3 DNA: TGTGCCAGCAGGGGGGACAGGGTAAGCAATCAGCCCCAGCATTTT; CDR3 protein: CASRGDRVSNQPQHF
J gene: TRBJ2-7; clone size: once; V gene: TRBV7-9; D gene: -; CDR3 DNA: TGTGCCAGCAGCTTGGGAAGGGGCGAGCTCGTGGACGAGCAGTACTTC; CDR3 protein: CASSLGRGELVDEQYF
J gene: TRBJ2-7; clone size: -; V gene: TRBV5-1; D gene: -; CDR3 DNA: TGCGCCAGCAGCCTTTGGCCGGGTCTTGGCTCCTACGAGCAGTACTTC; CDR3 protein: CASSLWPGLGSYEQYF
J gene: TRBJ2-1; clone size: -; V gene: TRBV14; D gene: -; CDR3 DNA: TGTGCCAGCAAGGGACACGTGTCCTACAATGAGCAGTTCTTC; CDR3 protein: CASKGHVSYNEQFF
J gene: TRBJ2-1; clone size: -; V gene: TRBV5-1; D gene: TRBD2; CDR3 DNA: TGCGCCAGCAGCTTGGTAGCGGGTCAGATCTACAATGAGCAGTTCTTC; CDR3 protein: CASSLVAGQIYNEQFF
J gene: TRBJ1-5; clone size: -; V gene: TRBV7-2; D gene: -; CDR3 DNA: TGTGCCAGCAGCTTAGATGACAGTATAGCAGGGCCCCAGCATTTT; CDR3 protein: CASSLDDSIAGPQHF
J gene: TRBJ1-4; clone size: -; V gene: TRBV27; D gene: TRBD1; CDR3 DNA: TGTGCCAGCCGGACAGGGTATGGGATAGCAACTAATGAAAAACTGTTTTTT; CDR3 protein: CASRTGYGIATNEKLFF
J gene: TRBJ2-7; clone size: once; V gene: TRBV5-1; D gene: -; CDR3 DNA: TGCGCCAGCAGCTTGAGTCGCGGCAACTACGAGCAGTACTTC; CDR3 protein: CASSLSRGNYEQYF
J gene: TRBJ2-3; clone size: -; V gene: TRBV7-3; D gene: -; CDR3 DNA: TGTGCCAGCAGCTTAAGTGGGGGGACGCAGTATTTT; CDR3 protein: CASSLSGGTQYF
J gene: TRBJ2-7; clone size: -; V gene: TRBV2; D gene: -; CDR3 DNA: TGTGCCAGCAGCTTTTCCGGGACACTGTACTTC; CDR3 protein: CASSFSGTLYF
J gene: TRBJ1-1; clone size: -; V gene: TRBV3-1/TRBV3-2; D gene: -; CDR3 DNA: TGTGCCAGCAGCCAAGCGGGTTTAGGAACTGAAGCTTTCTTT; CDR3 protein: CASSQAGLGTEAFF
J gene: TRBJ1-1; clone size: -; V gene: TRBV10-2; D gene: -; CDR3 DNA: TGCGCCAGCAGACAGGTTTTATTAAACACTGAAGCTTTCTTT; CDR3 protein: CASRQVLLNTEAFF
J gene: TRBJ2-3; clone size: -; V gene: TRBV27; D gene: TRBD2; CDR3 DNA: TGTGCCAGCAGCCCTAGCGGGAGCACAGATACGCAGTATTTT; CDR3 protein: CASSPSGSTDTQYF
J gene: TRBJ2-1; clone size: once; V gene: TRBV7-3; D gene: -; CDR3 DNA: TGTGCCAGCAGCACCACCGGGACACCCAATGAGCAGTTCTTC; CDR3 protein: CASSTTGTPNEQFF
J gene: TRBJ1-5; clone size: -; V gene: TRBV10-3; D gene: -; CDR3 DNA: TGTGCCATCAGTGATGAGGGCAATCAGCCCCAGCATTTT; CDR3 protein: CAISDEGNQPQHF
J gene: TRBJ2-6; clone size: -; V gene: TRBV18; D gene: -; CDR3 DNA: TGTGCCAGCTCACCAGGGCGTGCCAACGTCCTGACTTTC; CDR3 protein: CASSPGRANVLTF
J gene: TRBJ2-5; clone size: -; V gene: TRBV7-2; D gene: -; CDR3 DNA: TGTGCCAGCAGCCCCCCGGGGGGCCTACAAGAGACCCAGTACTTC; CDR3 protein: CASSPPGGLQETQYF
J gene: TRBJ2-5; clone size: -; V gene: TRBV7-8; D gene: TRBD1; CDR3 DNA: TGTGCCACCCTAGGACAGGGGATAGAGACCCAGTACTTC; CDR3 protein: CATLGQGIETQYF
J gene: TRBJ2-5; clone size: -; V gene: TRBV6-2/TRBV6-3; D gene: TRBD1; CDR3 DNA: TGTGCCAGCAGTTACTCAATCTGGGTGGGACAGTACCAAGAGACCCAGTACTTC; CDR3 protein: CASSYSIWVGQYQETQYF
J gene: TRBJ2-5; clone size: few; V gene: TRBV5-4; D gene: TRBD2; CDR3 DNA: TGTGCCAGCAGCCTACGCGGGGGGGCGAGCCAAGAGACCCAGTACTTC; CDR3 protein: CASSLRGGASQETQYF
J gene: TRBJ1-2; clone size: few; V gene: TRBV2; D gene: -; CDR3 DNA: TGTGCCAGCAGTGAAGGACAGGACTATGGCTACACCTTC; CDR3 protein: CASSEGQDYGYTF
J gene: TRBJ2-1; clone size: -; V gene: TRBV19; D gene: -; CDR3 DNA: TGTGCCAGTAGTATAGATCGAGGTGTTACCTACAATGAGCAGTTCTTC; CDR3 protein: CASSIDRGVTYNEQFF
J gene: TRBJ1-2; clone size: -; V gene: TRBV5-6; D gene: -; CDR3 DNA: TGTGCCAGCAGCGCCTCTGTGGGAGCTAACTATGGCTACACCTTC; CDR3 protein: CASSASVGANYGYTF
J gene: TRBJ2-5; clone size: once; V gene: TRBV7-2; D gene: TRBD1; CDR3 DNA: TGTGCCAGCAGCGGGTGGTCAGGGGGCAGAGAGACCCAGTACTTC; CDR3 protein: CASSGWSGGRETQYF
J gene: TRBJ1-2; clone size: -; V gene: TRBV29-1; D gene: TRBD1; CDR3 DNA: TGCAGCGTTGCCCGACAGGGGGCGCACTATGGCTACACCTTC; CDR3 protein: CSVARQGAHYGYTF
J gene: TRBJ1-1; clone size: -; V gene: TRBV18; D gene: TRBD1; CDR3 DNA: TGTGCCAGCTCCCCAGGGGGGGCAGCTAACACTGAAGCTTTCTTT; CDR3 protein: CASSPGGAANTEAFF
J gene: TRBJ2-2; clone size: -; V gene: TRBV28; D gene: -; CDR3 DNA: TGTGCCAGCCTAAACTTCGGGGAGCTGTTTTTT; CDR3 protein: CASLNFGELFF
J gene: TRBJ2-7; clone size: -; V gene: TRBV2; D gene: -; CDR3 DNA: TGTGCCAGCAGTGATATGGGGGCCGGCGAGCAGTACTTC; CDR3 protein: CASSDMGAGEQYF
J gene: TRBJ2-1; clone size: -; V gene: TRBV5-1; D gene: TRBD1; CDR3 DNA: TGCGCCAGCAGCTTGGTTGTGGGACAGGGAAACAATGAGCAGTTCTTC; CDR3 protein: CASSLVVGQGNNEQFF
J gene: TRBJ2-1; clone size: -; V gene: TRBV14; D gene: TRBD2; CDR3 DNA: TGTGCCAGCAGCCAAGCGATACTAGCGGGAGGATGGTTCAGTGAGCAGTTCTTC; CDR3 protein: CASSQAILAGGWFSEQFF
J gene: TRBJ2-7; clone size: -; V gene: TRBV3-1/TRBV3-2; D gene: -; CDR3 DNA: TGTGCCAGCAGCCAAGTGTGGAGCTCCTACGAGCAGTACTTC; CDR3 protein: CASSQVWSSYEQYF
J gene: TRBJ1-3; clone size: -; V gene: TRBV21-1; D gene: -; CDR3 DNA: TGTGCCAGCAGCAAAGGCTCCGGGACAGAAGCAACCCGTTCTGGAAACACCATATATTTT; CDR3 protein: CASSKGSGTEATRSGNTIYF
J gene: TRBJ1-5; clone size: -; V gene: TRBV15; D gene: -; CDR3 DNA: TGTGCCACCAGCAACTGGGCTGCTGGTCAGCCCCAGCATTTT; CDR3 protein: CATSNWAAGQPQHF
J gene: TRBJ2-1; clone size: -; V gene: TRBV4-2; D gene: TRBD1; CDR3 DNA: TGTGCCAGCAGCCAAGCGACAGGGGGTATGTTCTTC; CDR3 protein: CASSQATGGMFF
J gene: TRBJ1-2; clone size: -; V gene: TRBV6-2/TRBV6-3; D gene: -; CDR3 DNA: TGTGCCAGCAGTTACTCGAGGACCGGGATCGCCTTCTATGGCTACACCTTC; CDR3 protein: CASSYSRTGIAFYGYTF
J gene: TRBJ1-5; clone size: -; V gene: TRBV10-3; D gene: -; CDR3 DNA: TGTGCCACCAAAATGACTGAGAGCAATCAGCCCCAGCATTTT; CDR3 protein: CATKMTESNQPQHF
J gene: TRBJ1-2; clone size: -; V gene: TRBV7-2; D gene: TRBD1; CDR3 DNA: TGTGCCAGCAGCCCATGGGACAGGCACTATGGCTACACCTTC; CDR3 protein: CASSPWDRHYGYTF
J gene: TRBJ2-5; clone size: -; V gene: TRBV19; D gene: -; CDR3 DNA: TGTGCCAGTAGTATCCTAGCGAATGGGGAGACCCAGTACTTC; CDR3 protein: CASSILANGETQYF
J gene: TRBJ1-6; clone size: -; V gene: TRBV7-2; D gene: TRBD1; CDR3 DNA: TGTGCCAGCAGTGAAAACAGGGGGTGGAATTCACCCCTCCACTTT; CDR3 protein: CASSENRGWNSPLHF
J gene: TRBJ2-3; clone size: -; V gene: TRBV9; D gene: TRBD2; CDR3 DNA: TGTGCCAGCAGCGTAAGGGCGGGGGGGTCAGATACGCAGTATTTT; CDR3 protein: CASSVRAGGSDTQYF
J gene: TRBJ2-3; clone size: -; V gene: TRBV29-1; D gene: TRBD2; CDR3 DNA: TGCAGCGTCCCGGGGCTAGCGGGATCAGATACGCAGTATTTT; CDR3 protein: CSVPGLAGSDTQYF
J gene: TRBJ1-5; clone size: -; V gene: TRBV6-6; D gene: TRBD1; CDR3 DNA: TGTGCCAGCAGTTACCCGACAGGGTTCAGGAATCAGCCCCAGCATTTT; CDR3 protein: CASSYPTGFRNQPQHF
J gene: TRBJ1-5; clone size: -; V gene: TRBV28; D gene: -; CDR3 DNA: TGTGCCAGCAGTCTTACAGGGCCGTGGAATCAGCCCCAGCATTTT; CDR3 protein: CASSLTGPWNQPQHF
J gene: TRBJ2-5; clone size: -; V gene: TRBV6-5; D gene: TRBD1; CDR3 DNA: TGTGCCAGCAGTACCGGGACAGGGGCAGAGACCCAGTACTTC; CDR3 protein: CASSTGTGAETQYF
J gene: TRBJ2-1; clone size: -; V gene: TRBV24-1; D gene: TRBD1; CDR3 DNA: TGTGCCACCAGTGACACCTCCAGGGGGCAAGACAATGAGCAGTTCTTC; CDR3 protein: CATSDTSRGQDNEQFF
J gene: TRBJ1-5; clone size: -; V gene: TRBV15; D gene: -; CDR3 DNA: TGTGCCACCAGCAGGGAGACCGCATTGGGGGGTTATAGCAATCAGCCCCAGCATTTT; CDR3 protein: CATSRETALGGYSNQPQHF
J gene: TRBJ1-5; clone size: many; V gene: TRBV5-1; D gene: -; CDR3 DNA: TGCGCCAGCAGCCTCGACAGTTCCCACAATCAGCCCCAGCATTTT; CDR3 protein: CASSLDSSHNQPQHF
J gene: TRBJ1-4; clone size: -; V gene: TRBV4-2; D gene: TRBD1; CDR3 DNA: TGTGCCAGCAGCCCCCGGGACAGGATTTTGTTGGGGGAAAAACTGTTTTTT; CDR3 protein: CASSPRDRILLGEKLFF
J gene: TRBJ2-7; clone size: -; V gene: TRBV6-2/TRBV6-3; D gene: TRBD2; CDR3 DNA: TGTGCCAGCAGCGGACTAGCGGGAGTCTACGAGCAGTACTTC; CDR3 protein: CASSGLAGVYEQYF
J gene: TRBJ2-3; clone size: -; V gene: TRBV21-1; D gene: -; CDR3 DNA: TGTGCCAGCAGAAAAGACTTCTACACAGATACGCAGTATTTT; CDR3 protein: CASRKDFYTDTQYF
J gene: TRBJ2-7; clone size: few; V gene: TRBV27; D gene: TRBD1; CDR3 DNA: TGTGCCAGCAGTCCTCCGGACAGGGGCGGCGAGCAGTACTTC; CDR3 protein: CASSPPDRGGEQYF
J gene: TRBJ2-3; clone size: -; V gene: TRBV6-6; D gene: -; CDR3 DNA: TGTGCCAGCAACATGGGACTGGCCAAAGATACGCAGTATTTT; CDR3 protein: CASNMGLAKDTQYF
J gene: TRBJ1-6; clone size: -; V gene: TRBV2; D gene: -; CDR3 DNA: TGTGCCAGCAGTGAAGGGCAGAATTCACCCCTCCACTTT; CDR3 protein: CASSEGQNSPLHF
J gene: TRBJ1-2; clone size: -; V gene: TRBV6-5; D gene: -; CDR3 DNA: TGTGCCAGCAGTTACTCCGAGGGATCTCGCGGCTACACCTTC; CDR3 protein: CASSYSEGSRGYTF
J gene: TRBJ1-3; clone size: -; V gene: TRBV10-3; D gene: -; CDR3 DNA: TGTGCCATCAGTGTCCTCCAGAGGGCAGCCTCTGGAAACACCATATATTTT; CDR3 protein: CAISVLQRAASGNTIYF